This T cell receptor beta chain appears in the sequencing data of a study of patients and donors after allogeneic stem cell transplantation (dated by TCRdb to about 2020). There are a few counts of this clonotype. There is no known antigen for this receptor. No per-base quality is available; no much larger clone lies one base away. The germline V gene (reference sequence) yields DFQATT for CDR1 and SNEGSKA for CDR2. The V end loses 2 bases and the J end loses 1 base, and a stretch of 11 bases separates them. From cysteine to phenylalanine, the CDR3 is 14 amino acids long. Of all the DNA, just the CDR3 is kept, 42 bases in frame from base 1. The library was made by RT-PCR. TCRdb lists the instrument as NextSeq 550. TCRdb reprocessed the public reads (quality trimming at Q25 with fastp, clone calling with MiXCR) and kept in-frame beta chains. Entries are consolidated by CDR3 protein sequence, retaining the most common genes and DNA. This sample gives 410,000 or so distinct CDR3 sequences in total; 16% of them show up just once. The ten top clones hold less than 8.5% of the sample.

The sample consisted of blood, either unsorted or a sorted T cell fraction (not recorded which). This clonotype originated in a human donor who was either an allogeneic HSCT recipient or a stem cell or donor lymphocyte infusion donor (not recorded which). It is not recorded whose cells these are; they may come from a transplant donor. The rearranged chain carries TRBV20-1 and TRBJ1-1, and possibly TRBD1, on 5 matching bases. The CDR3 loop reads CSARTMGRNTEAFF. The nucleotide sequence is TGCAGTGCTAGAACTATGGGACGGAACACTGAAGCTTTCTTT.